This is a list of T cell receptor beta chains from one sample in a study of blood T cells in healthy people across ages. TCRdb re-called the 5' RACE reads through MiXCR, storing one row per CDR3 protein. The table lists some 710,000 distinct CDR3 sequences, 20% to 25% of them singletons. The sample taken for sequencing was blood. The receptors stem from a man aged 70 or older in good health. The CDR3 runs from the conserved cysteine through the conserved F or W. A D gene is named only where the DNA matches it firmly. Rows may omit the clone size; those that give it use once, few, many or a size class.

D,J,size,V,DNA,CDR3
TRBD1,TRBJ2-3,-,TRBV24-1,TGTGCCACCAGTGACCCTGGACAGGGCACAGATACGCAGTATTTT,CATSDPGQGTDTQYF
-,TRBJ1-2,-,TRBV20-1,TGCAGTGCCGTACAAGGAACAGGTGCTGGCTACACCTTC,CSAVQGTGAGYTF
-,TRBJ1-2,many,TRBV30,TGTGCCTGGAGTGTAAAGGGGGATCAAGGCTACACCTTC,CAWSVKGDQGYTF
TRBD1,TRBJ1-5,many,TRBV7-8,TGTGCCAGCAGCTTATTATCGGGACAGGCGATCAATCAGCCCCAGCATTTT,CASSLLSGQAINQPQHF
TRBD1,TRBJ2-1,-,TRBV25-1,TGTGCCGGGTTATACCGGGACAGCTCCTACAATGAGCAGTTCTTC,CAGLYRDSSYNEQFF
-,TRBJ2-1,few,TRBV27,TGTGCCAGCAGTCCCCGCGGGACAGTAAACAATGAGCAGTTCTTC,CASSPRGTVNNEQFF
TRBD1,TRBJ1-6,-,TRBV7-2,TGTGCCAGCAGCTTACCGGGACAGGGCAATTCACCCCTCCACTTT,CASSLPGQGNSPLHF
TRBD1,TRBJ2-1,few,TRBV5-1,TGCGCCAGCAGCTCCAGACAGGGGCTTGAGCAGTTCTTC,CASSSRQGLEQFF
TRBD2,TRBJ2-3,-,TRBV7-2,TGTGCCAGCAAAGCCCTAGCGGGAGGGCCAGATACGCAGTATTTT,CASKALAGGPDTQYF
TRBD1,TRBJ2-1,few,TRBV5-1,TGCGCCAGCAGCACCTCAGGACAGGTCTACAATGAGCAGTTCTTC,CASSTSGQVYNEQFF
-,TRBJ2-1,-,TRBV20-1,TGCAGTGCTGAGGGGGACCTCACCAATGAGCAGTTCTTC,CSAEGDLTNEQFF
-,TRBJ1-2,-,TRBV7-9,TGTGCCAGCGCAAGACAGGAAAGCTATGGCTACACCTTC,CASARQESYGYTF
TRBD2,TRBJ2-1,-,TRBV6-6,TGTGCCAGCAGGCCTCGACTAGCGGGGAACAATGAGCAGTTCTTC,CASRPRLAGNNEQFF
TRBD2,TRBJ2-3,few,TRBV12-3/TRBV12-4,TGTGCCAGCACCACCGGGAGACTAGCGGGGAGCGATACGCAGTATTTT,CASTTGRLAGSDTQYF
-,TRBJ1-1,-,TRBV11-2,TGTGCCAGCAGCTTAGGTCTAAACACTGAAGCTTCCTTT,CASSLGLNTEASF
-,TRBJ2-5,-,TRBV10-3,TGTGCCATCAGTGAGTCAAAAGGGACAGAGACCCAGTACTTC,CAISESKGTETQYF
-,TRBJ2-1,-,TRBV12-3/TRBV12-4,TGTGCCAGCAGTCCGGCAGGAACCCCGTTCGGGCAGTTCTTC,CASSPAGTPFGQFF
-,TRBJ1-4,-,TRBV12-3/TRBV12-4,TGTGCCAGCAGTTTCGACCGTAATGAAAAACTGTTTTTT,CASSFDRNEKLFF
-,TRBJ2-1,few,TRBV20-1,TGCAGTGCGGGGGACTACAATGAGCAGTTCTTC,CSAGDYNEQFF
-,TRBJ2-7,few,TRBV10-1,TGCGCCAGCAGTAGGGACGTCTACGAGCAGTACTTC,CASSRDVYEQYF
TRBD2,TRBJ2-1,-,TRBV6-2/TRBV6-3,TGTGCCAGCACGGCTAGCGGAAGCTCCTACAATGAGCAGTTCTTC,CASTASGSSYNEQFF
-,TRBJ1-2,-,TRBV7-9,TGTGCCAGCAGCAAACCTTTAGATAAATACTATGGCTACACCTTC,CASSKPLDKYYGYTF
TRBD2,TRBJ2-3,many,TRBV20-1,TGCAGTGCTAGAGATCTCGGCGGGAGAGGGGATACGCAGTATTTT,CSARDLGGRGDTQYF
-,TRBJ1-1,-,TRBV10-3,TGTGCCATCAGTGAGCGGGGGACGGGGACTGAAGCTTTCTTT,CAISERGTGTEAFF
-,TRBJ1-2,-,TRBV5-1,TGCGCCAGCAGCTTGGCCGACCAGGGCTATGGCTACACCTTC,CASSLADQGYGYTF
-,TRBJ1-2,few,TRBV6-2/TRBV6-3,TGTGCCGCTGAGACCAGGGCGGCCAACTATGGCTACACCTTC,CAAETRAANYGYTF
TRBD1,TRBJ1-2,-,TRBV12-3/TRBV12-4,TGTGCCAGCAGTTTTACCACAGGGGCGGTTGGCTACACCTTC,CASSFTTGAVGYTF
-,TRBJ2-1,few,TRBV29-1,TGCAGCGTTGAAGAGGGGAGCCCCTACAATGAGCAGTTCTTC,CSVEEGSPYNEQFF